Listed below are T cell receptor beta chains from one sample, sequenced in a study of blood T cell repertoires in COVID-19. Some clones are missing from TCRdb's copy, which holds only in-frame ones; the method was immunoSEQ multiplex PCR. The data show 200,000 to 300,000 clones, around 87% seen once. The sequenced sample was peripheral blood. These receptors were collected from a woman in her forties or fifties with acute or convalescent COVID-19. The CDR3 runs from the conserved cysteine through the conserved F or W. The order of the fields is CDR3 length, D gene, V gene, J gene, clone size, CDR3 protein, CDR3 DNA. A D gene is named only where the DNA matches it firmly. A row's size may be missing; if present it is once, few, many or a size class.

14,-,TRBV9,TRBJ1-3,many,CASSEGQSSNTIYF,TGTGCCAGCAGCGAGGGACAATCGTCGAACACCATATATTTT
15,-,TRBV6-5,TRBJ1-2,-,CASSSRVFTNYGYTF,TGTGCCAGCAGTTCTCGGGTCTTCACTAACTATGGCTACACCTTC
16,TRBD1,TRBV5-1,TRBJ1-4,once,CASTSGQGTTNEKLFF,TGCGCCAGCACCTCGGGACAGGGGACAACTAATGAAAAACTGTTTTTT
13,TRBD1,TRBV7-3,TRBJ2-7,-,CASSLQRGLEQYF,TGTGCCAGCAGCTTACAAAGGGGGCTCGAGCAGTACTTC
16,-,TRBV7-9,TRBJ2-5,-,CASSLRWSGYQETQYF,TGTGCCAGCAGCTTGCGGTGGTCGGGGTACCAAGAGACCCAGTACTTC
14,-,TRBV5-1,TRBJ2-7,-,CASSLDVGGYEQYF,TGCGCCAGCAGCTTGGATGTGGGGGGATACGAGCAGTACTTC
17,TRBD1,TRBV3-1/TRBV3-2,TRBJ2-7,-,CASSHEPGQDSSYEQYF,TGTGCCAGCAGCCATGAACCGGGACAGGATAGCTCCTACGAGCAGTACTTC
14,-,TRBV9,TRBJ1-2,-,CASSVVRGDYGYTF,TGTGCCAGCAGCGTAGTTCGGGGAGACTATGGCTACACCTTC
14,TRBD2,TRBV24-1,TRBJ2-3,-,CATSDLAGDDTQYF,TGTGCCACCAGTGATTTGGCGGGAGACGATACGCAGTATTTT
16,TRBD2,TRBV7-2,TRBJ2-1,-,CASRPTGTSGRGKQFF,TGTGCCAGCAGGCCGACCGGGACTAGCGGGAGAGGCAAGCAGTTCTTC
19,TRBD2,TRBV4-3,TRBJ2-2,-,CASSQRQPLREAATGELFF,TGCGCCAGCAGCCAACGCCAGCCCTTGCGGGAGGCCGCTACCGGGGAGCTGTTTTTT
15,-,TRBV27,TRBJ2-3,-,CASSLAAGASDTQYF,TGTGCCAGCAGTCTAGCGGCGGGGGCCTCGGATACGCAGTATTTT
16,TRBD1,TRBV3-1/TRBV3-2,TRBJ1-5,once,CASSQDSGGLTQPQHF,TGTGCCAGCAGCCAAGACTCAGGGGGGTTAACGCAGCCCCAGCATTTT
14,-,TRBV7-3,TRBJ2-7,-,CASSPSGITYEQYF,TGTGCCAGCAGCCCCTCGGGAATCACCTACGAGCAGTACTTC
13,-,TRBV9,TRBJ1-2,few,CASSEGSGYGYTF,TGTGCCAGCAGCGAGGGGTCCGGCTATGGCTACACCTTC
19,-,TRBV7-7,TRBJ2-2,-,CASSLYGLTTARVTGELFF,TGTGCCAGCAGCTTATATGGATTAACAACGGCTAGAGTCACCGGGGAGCTGTTTTTT
15,-,TRBV6-5,TRBJ2-1,once,CASRTSLSSYNEQFF,TGTGCCAGCAGGACTAGTCTTAGCTCCTACAATGAGCAGTTCTTC
15,-,TRBV5-6,TRBJ2-7,-,CASSKPVTRNYEQYF,TGTGCCAGCAGCAAACCAGTCACTAGAAACTACGAGCAGTACTTC
16,TRBD2,TRBV24-1,TRBJ2-1,once,CATSDGPSGPYNEQFF,TGTGCCACCAGTGATGGACCTAGCGGCCCCTACAATGAGCAGTTCTTC
16,-,TRBV28,TRBJ1-4,-,CASSRASASRVEKLFF,TGTGCCAGCAGCCGCGCCTCAGCCTCCAGGGTTGAAAAACTGTTTTTT
15,TRBD1,TRBV27,TRBJ1-4,-,CASSLFFNRGEKLFF,TGTGCCAGCAGTTTATTTTTTAACAGGGGAGAAAAACTGTTTTTT
13,-,TRBV6-5,TRBJ1-5,-,CASSQVQGQPQHF,TGTGCCAGCAGTCAGGTCCAGGGTCAGCCCCAGCATTTT
16,-,TRBV7-8,TRBJ1-2,-,CASSPTPQGKRDGYTF,TGTGCCAGCAGCCCGACACCGCAGGGGAAGAGAGATGGCTACACCTTC
14,-,TRBV7-2,TRBJ2-2,-,CASSLEWIYGELFF,TGTGCCAGCAGCTTGGAGTGGATTTACGGGGAGCTGTTTTTT
14,-,TRBV5-6,TRBJ1-1,-,CASSLETRFTEAFF,TGTGCCAGCAGCTTGGAAACCAGGTTTACTGAAGCTTTCTTT
13,-,TRBV19,TRBJ2-3,-,CASSPAGADTQYF,TGTGCCAGTAGCCCCGCAGGGGCAGATACGCAGTATTTT
18,TRBD2,TRBV28,TRBJ2-3,-,CASSPQEFREGLRHTQYF,TGTGCCAGCAGTCCCCAAGAATTTCGGGAGGGCCTTCGGCATACGCAGTATTTT
16,TRBD2,TRBV18,TRBJ2-7,-,CASSPRLAGTGGEQYF,TGTGCCAGCTCACCACGCCTAGCGGGAACCGGGGGTGAGCAGTACTTC
16,TRBD2,TRBV5-4,TRBJ2-5,-,CASSLGEVAGVETQYF,TGTGCCAGCAGCTTGGGGGAGGTAGCGGGAGTCGAGACCCAGTACTTC
16,-,TRBV18,TRBJ2-7,once,CASSPPPDSYSYEQYF,TGTGCCAGCTCACCACCGCCGGACAGCTATTCCTACGAGCAGTACTTC
15,-,TRBV28,TRBJ1-1,-,CASSSYREGASEAFF,TGTGCCAGCAGTTCCTACAGGGAAGGGGCATCTGAAGCTTTCTTT
18,-,TRBV3-1/TRBV3-2,TRBJ2-1,-,CASSQDVGRVRSYNEQFF,TGTGCCAGCAGCCAAGATGTAGGGCGGGTTCGCTCCTACAATGAGCAGTTCTTC
13,TRBD1,TRBV3-1/TRBV3-2,TRBJ2-7,-,CASSWTGGYEQYF,TGTGCCAGCAGCTGGACAGGGGGCTACGAGCAGTACTTC
15,-,TRBV24-1,TRBJ2-5,-,CATSDFGQGGETQYF,TGTGCCACCAGTGATTTCGGGCAGGGTGGAGAGACCCAGTACTTC
16,-,TRBV11-2,TRBJ2-1,once,CASSLVGGNSYNEQFF,TGTGCCAGCAGCTTAGTCGGCGGGAACTCCTACAATGAGCAGTTCTTC
12,-,TRBV6-2/TRBV6-3,TRBJ2-5,-,CASSYPGETQYF,TGTGCCAGCAGTTACCCGGGAGAGACCCAGTACTTC
15,-,TRBV5-1,TRBJ2-5,-,CASSRQPGYQETQYF,TGCGCCAGCAGCCGGCAGCCGGGGTACCAAGAGACCCAGTACTTC
12,-,TRBV19,TRBJ2-7,-,CASSMQGYEQYF,TGTGCCAGTAGTATGCAGGGATACGAGCAGTACTTC
16,TRBD1,TRBV7-2,TRBJ1-3,-,CASSLAYSTGGHTIYF,TGTGCCAGCAGCTTAGCGTATTCGACAGGGGGCCACACCATATATTTT
16,-,TRBV19,TRBJ1-2,-,CASSTYSGIERYGYTF,TGTGCCAGTAGTACTTACAGTGGAATCGAAAGATATGGCTACACCTTC
15,TRBD2,TRBV15,TRBJ2-2,-,CATSREGRAAGELFF,TGTGCCACCAGCAGAGAAGGGAGGGCCGCCGGGGAGCTGTTTTTT
15,TRBD1,TRBV6-5,TRBJ2-4,-,CASGRNRDRATIQYF,TGTGCCAGCGGAAGAAACCGGGACAGGGCCACCATTCAGTACTTC
16,TRBD2,TRBV24-1,TRBJ2-1,once,CATSDRDSGAYNEQFF,TGTGCCACCAGTGACCGGGATAGCGGGGCCTACAATGAGCAGTTCTTC
16,TRBD2,TRBV19,TRBJ2-1,-,CASSIQREGRYNEQFF,TGTGCCAGTAGTATTCAGAGGGAGGGCCGGTACAATGAGCAGTTCTTC
12,-,TRBV6-2/TRBV6-3,TRBJ2-5,once,CASSYGGATQYF,TGTGCCAGCAGTTACGGTGGGGCCACCCAGTACTTC
13,-,TRBV12-5,TRBJ1-1,once,CASGLYGNTEAFF,TGTGCTAGTGGTTTGTACGGGAACACTGAAGCTTTCTTT
15,-,TRBV4-1,TRBJ1-2,few,CASSQALGENYGYTF,TGCGCCAGCAGCCAAGCCCTAGGCGAAAACTATGGCTACACCTTC
15,TRBD1,TRBV5-1,TRBJ1-4,few,CASSFQTGGDEKLFF,TGCGCCAGCAGCTTCCAGACAGGGGGCGATGAAAAACTGTTTTTT
14,-,TRBV7-8,TRBJ1-4,few,CASSPFSTNEKLFF,TGTGCCAGCAGCCCCTTTTCAACTAATGAAAAACTGTTTTTT
12,TRBD1,TRBV12-3/TRBV12-4,TRBJ1-1,-,CASSYRGPEAFF,TGTGCCAGCAGTTACAGGGGGCCCGAAGCTTTCTTT
16,TRBD1,TRBV28,TRBJ1-2,-,CASRPDRQGQGYGYTF,TGTGCCAGCAGACCAGATCGACAGGGTCAAGGCTATGGCTACACCTTC
14,TRBD1,TRBV15,TRBJ2-2,-,CATSRDRVTGELFF,TGTGCCACCAGCAGGGACAGGGTCACCGGGGAGCTGTTTTTT
16,TRBD1,TRBV28,TRBJ2-1,-,CASSPVGARGWNEQFF,TGTGCCAGCAGCCCGGTTGGAGCCAGGGGGTGGAATGAGCAGTTCTTC
14,-,TRBV28,TRBJ2-7,-,CASSLIGDKGEQYF,TGTGCCAGCAGTTTAATTGGCGACAAAGGCGAGCAGTACTTC
15,TRBD1,TRBV5-1,TRBJ1-6,-,CASSTTTQGNSPLHF,TGCGCCAGCAGCACAACTACACAGGGGAATTCACCCCTCCACTTT